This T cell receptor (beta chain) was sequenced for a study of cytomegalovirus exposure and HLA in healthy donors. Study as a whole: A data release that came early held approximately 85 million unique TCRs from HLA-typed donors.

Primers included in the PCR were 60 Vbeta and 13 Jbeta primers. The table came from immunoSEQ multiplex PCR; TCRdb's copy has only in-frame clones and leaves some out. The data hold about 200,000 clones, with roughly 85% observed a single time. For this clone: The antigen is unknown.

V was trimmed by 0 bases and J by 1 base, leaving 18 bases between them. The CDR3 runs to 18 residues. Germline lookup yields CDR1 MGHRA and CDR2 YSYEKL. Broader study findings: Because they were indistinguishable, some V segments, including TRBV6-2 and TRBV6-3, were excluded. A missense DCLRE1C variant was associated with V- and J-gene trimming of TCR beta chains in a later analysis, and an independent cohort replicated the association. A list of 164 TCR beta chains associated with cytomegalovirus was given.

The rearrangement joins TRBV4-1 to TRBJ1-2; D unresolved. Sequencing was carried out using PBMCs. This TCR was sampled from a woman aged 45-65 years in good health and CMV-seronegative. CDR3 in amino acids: CASSQDLPAGGINYGYTF. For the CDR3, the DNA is TGCGCCAGCAGCCAAGATCTCCCCGCGGGAGGGATTAACTATGGCTACACCTTC.